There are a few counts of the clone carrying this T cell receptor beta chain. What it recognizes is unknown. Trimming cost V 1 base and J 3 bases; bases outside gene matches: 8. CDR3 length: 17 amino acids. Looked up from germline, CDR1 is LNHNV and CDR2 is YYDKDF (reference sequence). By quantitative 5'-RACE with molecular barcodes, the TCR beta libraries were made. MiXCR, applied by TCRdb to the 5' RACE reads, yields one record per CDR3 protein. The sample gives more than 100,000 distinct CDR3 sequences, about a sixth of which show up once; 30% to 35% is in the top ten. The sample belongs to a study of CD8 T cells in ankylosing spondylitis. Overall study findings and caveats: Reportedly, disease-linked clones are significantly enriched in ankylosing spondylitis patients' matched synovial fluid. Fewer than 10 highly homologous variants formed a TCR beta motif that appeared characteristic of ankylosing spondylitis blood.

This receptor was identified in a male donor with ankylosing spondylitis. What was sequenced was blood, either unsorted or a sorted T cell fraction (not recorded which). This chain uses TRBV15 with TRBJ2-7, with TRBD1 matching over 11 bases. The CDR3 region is CATSRGHTGTGGYEQYF. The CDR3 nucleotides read TGTGCCACCAGCAGAGGACATACCGGGACAGGGGGCTACGAGCAGTACTTC.